In its sample, the clone carrying this T cell receptor (beta chain) was seen a few times. Its matching antigen is unknown. Its ends do not fully match the called genes, so a read error is possible. Newly diagnosed patients aged 18 to 65 had hyperthyroidism of under 2 months' duration. Per the germline V gene, CDR1 is MNHNY and CDR2 is SVGAGI (reference sequence). The CDR3 covers 17 residues. This sample stems from a study of T cells in Graves' hyperthyroidism and ophthalmopathy. Study outcomes and limitations: Most expanded thyroid clonotypes above 0.001 also appeared in blood.

Authors of the study amplified TCR beta CDR3 regions from RNA transcripts. HTBI primers were used for first-round RT-PCR of the TCR CDR3. One entry per CDR3 protein, called by TCRdb with MiXCR from the multiplex PCR reads. The table lists under 450,000 distinct CDR3 sequences, 15% to 18% of them singletons. This sequence was found in a young woman with Graves' hyperthyroidism. Input material: blood. J is TRBJ2-3 and V is TRBV6-6; 7 bases line up with TRBD2. Here the CDR3 reads CASSNSYGRPLTDTQYF. The DNA for the CDR3 is TGTGCCAGCAGTAACTCGTACGGGAGGCCTCTCACAGATACGCAGTATTTT.